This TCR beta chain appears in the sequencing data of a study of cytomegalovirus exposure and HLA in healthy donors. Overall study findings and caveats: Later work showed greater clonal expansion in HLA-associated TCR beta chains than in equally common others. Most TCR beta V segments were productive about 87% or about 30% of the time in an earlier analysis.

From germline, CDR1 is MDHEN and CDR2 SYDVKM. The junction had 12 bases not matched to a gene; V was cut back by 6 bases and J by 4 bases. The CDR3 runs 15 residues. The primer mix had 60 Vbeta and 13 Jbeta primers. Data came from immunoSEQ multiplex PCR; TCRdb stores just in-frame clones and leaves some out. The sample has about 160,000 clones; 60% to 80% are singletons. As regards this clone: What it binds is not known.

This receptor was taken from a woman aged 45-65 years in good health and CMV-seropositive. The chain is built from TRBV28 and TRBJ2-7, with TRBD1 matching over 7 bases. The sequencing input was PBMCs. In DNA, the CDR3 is TGTGCCAGCAGGACCCGGGACAGAGGCTCATACGAGCAGTACTTC. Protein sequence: CASRTRDRGSYEQYF.